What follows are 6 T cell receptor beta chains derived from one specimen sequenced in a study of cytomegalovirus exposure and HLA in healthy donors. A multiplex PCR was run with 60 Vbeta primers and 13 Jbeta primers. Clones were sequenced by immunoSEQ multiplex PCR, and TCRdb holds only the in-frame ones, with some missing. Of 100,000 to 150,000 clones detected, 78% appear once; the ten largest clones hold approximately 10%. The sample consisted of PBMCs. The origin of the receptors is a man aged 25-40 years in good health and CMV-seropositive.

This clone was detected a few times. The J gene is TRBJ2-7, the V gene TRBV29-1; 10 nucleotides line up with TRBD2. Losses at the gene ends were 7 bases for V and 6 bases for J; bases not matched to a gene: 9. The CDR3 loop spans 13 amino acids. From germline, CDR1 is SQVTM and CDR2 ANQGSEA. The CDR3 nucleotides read TGCAGCGGTGAGCGGGAGGGCCCGGGCGAGCAGTACTTC. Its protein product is CSGEREGPGEQYF.

CDR3 protein: CASSLRSGSGVRNEQFF. The CDR3, as DNA: TGCGCCAGCAGCTTGCGTAGCGGGAGTGGGGTACGCAATGAGCAGTTCTTC. V gene TRBV5-1 combines with J gene TRBJ2-1; 9 nucleotides agree with TRBD2. V was pared by 1 base and J by 6 bases, with 11 bases of the junction left unmatched. The CDR3 is made up of 17 amino acids. CDR1 and CDR2 (germline): SGHRS, YFSETQ.

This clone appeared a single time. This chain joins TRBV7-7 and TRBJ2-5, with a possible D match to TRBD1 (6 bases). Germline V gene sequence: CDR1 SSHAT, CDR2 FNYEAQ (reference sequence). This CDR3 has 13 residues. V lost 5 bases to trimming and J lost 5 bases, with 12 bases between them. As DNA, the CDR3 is TGTGCCAGCAGCACCATGCAGGGGGAGACCCAGTACTTC. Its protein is CASSTMQGETQYF.

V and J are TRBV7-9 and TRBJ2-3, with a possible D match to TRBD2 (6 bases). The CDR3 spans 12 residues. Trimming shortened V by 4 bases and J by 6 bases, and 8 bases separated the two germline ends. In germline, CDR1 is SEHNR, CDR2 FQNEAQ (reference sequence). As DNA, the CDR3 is TGTGCCAGCAGCTACCGGGAGGATACGCAGTATTTT. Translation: CASSYREDTQYF.

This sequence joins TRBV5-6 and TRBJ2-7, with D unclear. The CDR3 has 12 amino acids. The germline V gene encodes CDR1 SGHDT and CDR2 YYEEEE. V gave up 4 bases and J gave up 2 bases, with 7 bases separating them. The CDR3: CASSLGTYEQYF. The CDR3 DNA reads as TGTGCCAGCAGCCTAGGAACCTACGAGCAGTACTTC.

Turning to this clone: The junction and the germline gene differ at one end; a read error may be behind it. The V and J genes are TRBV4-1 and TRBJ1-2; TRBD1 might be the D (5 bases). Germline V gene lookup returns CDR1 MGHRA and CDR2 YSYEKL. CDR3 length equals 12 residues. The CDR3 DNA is TGCGCCAGCAGCCAAGATGTGCGGGGGTGGTCCTTC. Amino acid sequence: CASSQDVRGWSF.